This TCR beta chain stems from a study of response to subunit inactivated influenza vaccine. Trimming stripped 5 bases from V and 6 bases from J, with 11 bases between. This CDR3 region has 12 residues. About this clonotype itself: Its antigen is not known.

TCRdb re-analysed the RT-PCR reads in MiXCR, keeping a single row per CDR3 protein. The profile shows 450,000 to 550,000 distinct CDR3 sequences, 25% of them singletons. Study results and limitations: The authors offered the suggestion that each seasonal influenza vaccination recruits few new T cells.

J is TRBJ2-7 and V is TRBV12-3 or TRBV12-4, with a tentative D call TRBD1 (6 bases). The sequence was obtained from a man over 45 who received an inactivated influenza vaccine. The source was CD4+ T cells sorted from PBMCs, collected around 5 days after vaccination. CDR3 residues: CASSLTGFEQYF. Written as DNA, the CDR3 is TGTGCCAGCAGTCTCACAGGGTTCGAGCAGTACTTC.